The rows below give T cell receptor beta chains drawn from one sample of a study of T-cell reconstitution after alpha-beta-depleted transplantation in children. TCRdb analysed the PCR reads with MiXCR anew, one entry per CDR3 protein. The data show over 100,000 distinct CDR3 sequences, 7.5% to 9.5% seen once. Source: PBMCs, taken before TCRalphabeta/CD19-depleted stem cell transplant. The receptors come from a boy aged 2 to 10 with acute lymphoblastic leukemia, due to receive a stem cell transplant. CDR3s include the opening cysteine and the closing phenylalanine or tryptophan. The order of the fields is J gene, clone size, D gene, V gene, CDR3 DNA, CDR3 protein. The D gene is left open where the match is weak. Clone size is stated in some rows and not others, as once, few, many or a class when expanded.

J gene: TRBJ1-2
clone size: many
D gene: .
V gene: TRBV24-1
CDR3 DNA: TGTGCCACACGGGACCTTAACTATGGCTACACCTTC
CDR3 protein: CATRDLNYGYTF

J gene: TRBJ2-7
clone size: many
D gene: .
V gene: TRBV9
CDR3 DNA: TGTGCCAGCAGCCTAGTTGGGGGCACGGACGAGCAGTACTTC
CDR3 protein: CASSLVGGTDEQYF

J gene: TRBJ1-1
clone size: few
D gene: .
V gene: TRBV28
CDR3 DNA: TGTGCCAGCACCGATCCGGCCCGGGCGAACACTGAAGCTTTCTTT
CDR3 protein: CASTDPARANTEAFF

J gene: TRBJ1-6
clone size: many
D gene: .
V gene: TRBV5-1
CDR3 DNA: TGCGCCAGCAGCGAGACAGAGAATTCACCCCTCCACTTT
CDR3 protein: CASSETENSPLHF

J gene: TRBJ2-3
clone size: few
D gene: .
V gene: TRBV4-1
CDR3 DNA: TGCGCCAGCAGCCAGGGGGATGCCACAGATACGCAGTATTTT
CDR3 protein: CASSQGDATDTQYF

J gene: TRBJ1-1
clone size: many
D gene: .
V gene: TRBV12-3/TRBV12-4
CDR3 DNA: TGTGCCAGCAGTTTCCCTCCGGCAGGGTTAAATGAAGCTTTCTTT
CDR3 protein: CASSFPPAGLNEAFF

J gene: TRBJ2-7
clone size: .
D gene: .
V gene: TRBV15
CDR3 DNA: TGTGCCACCAGCAGAGTAAGGCCCGACTATGGGGAGCAGTACTTC
CDR3 protein: CATSRVRPDYGEQYF

J gene: TRBJ1-5
clone size: few
D gene: .
V gene: TRBV12-3/TRBV12-4
CDR3 DNA: TGTGCCAGCAGTTTCAGTTTTAGCAATCAGCCCCAGCATTTT
CDR3 protein: CASSFSFSNQPQHF

J gene: TRBJ1-2
clone size: .
D gene: TRBD1
V gene: TRBV15
CDR3 DNA: TGTGCCACCAGCAGAGACTCTCGACAGGGCCTGGACTATGGCTACACCTTC
CDR3 protein: CATSRDSRQGLDYGYTF

J gene: TRBJ2-1
clone size: .
D gene: .
V gene: TRBV9
CDR3 DNA: TGTGCCAGCAGCGTAGTGCCCGGAACAGAGGAGCAGTTCTTC
CDR3 protein: CASSVVPGTEEQFF

J gene: TRBJ1-1
clone size: many
D gene: .
V gene: TRBV12-3/TRBV12-4
CDR3 DNA: TGTGCCAGCAGTTGGGGGGGAAACACTGAAGCTTTCTTT
CDR3 protein: CASSWGGNTEAFF

J gene: TRBJ2-5
clone size: .
D gene: TRBD1
V gene: TRBV24-1
CDR3 DNA: TGTGCCGCCTTTTATCCCAACAGGGGGGCAGCTTTCCAAGAGACCCAGTACTTC
CDR3 protein: CAAFYPNRGAAFQETQYF

J gene: TRBJ2-7
clone size: many
D gene: .
V gene: TRBV15
CDR3 DNA: TGTGCCACCAGCAGAGTCCGGGGTCCCTACGAGCAGTACTTC
CDR3 protein: CATSRVRGPYEQYF

J gene: TRBJ2-3
clone size: many
D gene: .
V gene: TRBV20-1
CDR3 DNA: TGCAGTGCTAGAGAAGGGGCCTCCCGTTGGGATACGCAGTATTTT
CDR3 protein: CSAREGASRWDTQYF

J gene: TRBJ2-1
clone size: many
D gene: .
V gene: TRBV2
CDR3 DNA: TGTGCCAGCATTATACAGGGAGGCAATGAGCAGTTCTTC
CDR3 protein: CASIIQGGNEQFF

J gene: TRBJ2-1
clone size: many
D gene: TRBD1
V gene: TRBV4-1
CDR3 DNA: TGCGCCAGCAGCCAATACGGACAGGGCGAGCAGTTCTTC
CDR3 protein: CASSQYGQGEQFF

J gene: TRBJ2-4
clone size: many
D gene: .
V gene: TRBV15
CDR3 DNA: TGTGCCACCAGCAGAGGGGGGGAACAAAACATTCAGTACTTC
CDR3 protein: CATSRGGEQNIQYF

J gene: TRBJ1-1
clone size: many
D gene: TRBD1
V gene: TRBV29-1
CDR3 DNA: TGCAGCGTTGAAGATCGGGGACAGGGGGCTGAAGCTTTCTTT
CDR3 protein: CSVEDRGQGAEAFF

J gene: TRBJ1-5
clone size: many
D gene: TRBD1
V gene: TRBV4-2
CDR3 DNA: TGTGCCAGCAGCCAGGTCGACAGGGGAAGGCAGCCCCAGCATTTT
CDR3 protein: CASSQVDRGRQPQHF

J gene: TRBJ1-1
clone size: few
D gene: .
V gene: TRBV11-2
CDR3 DNA: TGTGCCAGCAGCTTAGATCCAGGCTGGGGCACTGAAGCTTTCTTT
CDR3 protein: CASSLDPGWGTEAFF

J gene: TRBJ1-5
clone size: few
D gene: .
V gene: TRBV20-1
CDR3 DNA: TGCAGTGCTCTCAGGGGTAATAGCAATCAGCCCCAGCATTTT
CDR3 protein: CSALRGNSNQPQHF

J gene: TRBJ2-6
clone size: .
D gene: .
V gene: TRBV11-2
CDR3 DNA: TGTGCCAGCAGCTTTTACGGGTCTGGGGCCAACGTCCTGACTTTC
CDR3 protein: CASSFYGSGANVLTF

J gene: TRBJ2-7
clone size: .
D gene: TRBD1
V gene: TRBV27
CDR3 DNA: TGTGCCAGCAGTGTCGGACAGGGGGCTAGTCCCTACGAGCAGTACTTC
CDR3 protein: CASSVGQGASPYEQYF

J gene: TRBJ2-7
clone size: .
D gene: TRBD1
V gene: TRBV4-2
CDR3 DNA: TGTGCCAGCAGCCAAGAGGGACAGAGCTCCTACGAGCAGTACTTC
CDR3 protein: CASSQEGQSSYEQYF

J gene: TRBJ1-1
clone size: few
D gene: .
V gene: TRBV6-4
CDR3 DNA: TGTGCCAGCAGTGTGGAAGGGGGCACTGAAGCTTTCTTT
CDR3 protein: CASSVEGGTEAFF

J gene: TRBJ1-1
clone size: many
D gene: .
V gene: TRBV6-7
CDR3 DNA: TGTGCCAGCAGTTACTCTGGCAGGGGAGCTTTCTTT
CDR3 protein: CASSYSGRGAFF

J gene: TRBJ2-5
clone size: many
D gene: .
V gene: TRBV11-2
CDR3 DNA: TGTGCCAGCAGCTTAGTCGGGGGGCTCGAGACCCAGTACTTC
CDR3 protein: CASSLVGGLETQYF

J gene: TRBJ2-1
clone size: few
D gene: TRBD2
V gene: TRBV2
CDR3 DNA: TGTGCCAGCAGGTTAGCGGGAGAATGGGACAATGAGCAGTTCTTC
CDR3 protein: CASRLAGEWDNEQFF

J gene: TRBJ2-7
clone size: .
D gene: TRBD1
V gene: TRBV6-5
CDR3 DNA: TGTGCCAGCATTTTAGACAGGGGGCGGAACGAGCAGTACTTC
CDR3 protein: CASILDRGRNEQYF

J gene: TRBJ2-7
clone size: once
D gene: TRBD1
V gene: TRBV2
CDR3 DNA: TGTGCCAAGGGACAGCCGAGCTCCTACGAGCAGTACTTC
CDR3 protein: CAKGQPSSYEQYF

J gene: TRBJ2-7
clone size: .
D gene: .
V gene: TRBV20-1
CDR3 DNA: TGCAGTGTCAGAACGGGGGCTGAGGAGTACTTC
CDR3 protein: CSVRTGAEEYF

J gene: TRBJ2-7
clone size: many
D gene: TRBD1
V gene: TRBV5-6
CDR3 DNA: TGTGCCAGCAGCCTAAGCCCCGGGACAGGGGGCTACGAGCAGTACTTC
CDR3 protein: CASSLSPGTGGYEQYF

J gene: TRBJ2-7
clone size: many
D gene: .
V gene: TRBV6-5
CDR3 DNA: TGTGCCAGCAGTACCGACGCGATGGGACTCAACGAGCAGTACTTC
CDR3 protein: CASSTDAMGLNEQYF

J gene: TRBJ2-7
clone size: few
D gene: TRBD1
V gene: TRBV19
CDR3 DNA: TGTGCCAGTAGTCCGCGGACAGGGGGTCTCTCCTACGAGCAGTACTTC
CDR3 protein: CASSPRTGGLSYEQYF

J gene: TRBJ1-2
clone size: few
D gene: .
V gene: TRBV6-1
CDR3 DNA: TGTGCCAGCAGTGAAGTCGTCGTGGGCTATGGCTACACCTTC
CDR3 protein: CASSEVVVGYGYTF

J gene: TRBJ2-7
clone size: many
D gene: TRBD1
V gene: TRBV3-1
CDR3 DNA: TGTGCCAGCAGCCAAGGACAGGGGACCTACGAGCAGTACTTC
CDR3 protein: CASSQGQGTYEQYF

J gene: TRBJ2-1
clone size: many
D gene: TRBD2
V gene: TRBV11-1
CDR3 DNA: TGTGCCAGCAGCTCGACTAGCGGGGGGCCCCGGCTAGGATACAATGAGCAGTTCTTC
CDR3 protein: CASSSTSGGPRLGYNEQFF

J gene: TRBJ2-7
clone size: once
D gene: TRBD2
V gene: TRBV19
CDR3 DNA: TGTGCCAGTAGTAGCGGGGGGGCCTCCTACGAGCAGTACTTC
CDR3 protein: CASSSGGASYEQYF

J gene: TRBJ1-5
clone size: .
D gene: .
V gene: TRBV6-1
CDR3 DNA: TGTGCCATCGACGGGGTTGCTCAGCCCCAGCATTTT
CDR3 protein: CAIDGVAQPQHF

J gene: TRBJ1-6
clone size: few
D gene: TRBD1
V gene: TRBV6-5
CDR3 DNA: TGTGCCAGCAGTTACCAGGGGGGGTCACCCCTCCACTTT
CDR3 protein: CASSYQGGSPLHF

J gene: TRBJ1-2
clone size: many
D gene: TRBD1
V gene: TRBV4-1
CDR3 DNA: TGCGCCAGCAGCCAGACGACAGGGTTCAACTATGGCTACACCTTC
CDR3 protein: CASSQTTGFNYGYTF

J gene: TRBJ2-1
clone size: .
D gene: .
V gene: TRBV11-2
CDR3 DNA: TGTGCCAGCAGCTTAATGCGGGGGCCCAACAATGAGCAGTTCTTC
CDR3 protein: CASSLMRGPNNEQFF

J gene: TRBJ2-7
clone size: .
D gene: TRBD1
V gene: TRBV7-9
CDR3 DNA: TGTGCCAGCAGCTTCCAGGGGGAGTCCTACGAGCAGTACTTC
CDR3 protein: CASSFQGESYEQYF

J gene: TRBJ2-7
clone size: .
D gene: TRBD2
V gene: TRBV14
CDR3 DNA: TGTGCCAGCAGCCTTCTTAGGAGGGCTAGCGGACCCAAAGCTTACGAGCAGTACTTC
CDR3 protein: CASSLLRRASGPKAYEQYF

J gene: TRBJ1-4
clone size: once
D gene: .
V gene: TRBV28
CDR3 DNA: TGTGCCAGCAGTTTACTAGGCAGGATTAATGAAAAACTGTTTTTT
CDR3 protein: CASSLLGRINEKLFF

J gene: TRBJ1-6
clone size: few
D gene: .
V gene: TRBV6-5
CDR3 DNA: TGTGCCAGCAGTTACGGAAGGGATAATTCACCCCTCCACTTT
CDR3 protein: CASSYGRDNSPLHF

J gene: TRBJ2-1
clone size: .
D gene: .
V gene: TRBV11-2
CDR3 DNA: TGTGCCAGCAGGCTGGGGTCGGGTGAGCAGTTCTTC
CDR3 protein: CASRLGSGEQFF

J gene: TRBJ1-6
clone size: few
D gene: .
V gene: TRBV9
CDR3 DNA: TGTGCCAGCAGCGTAGGGCCAGGGCGGTATTCACCCCTCCACTTT
CDR3 protein: CASSVGPGRYSPLHF

J gene: TRBJ1-3
clone size: many
D gene: .
V gene: TRBV6-1
CDR3 DNA: TGTGCCAGCAGTGAAGCTCTTCTTGGGGCGGCCTCTGGAAACACCATATATTTT
CDR3 protein: CASSEALLGAASGNTIYF

J gene: TRBJ1-4
clone size: many
D gene: TRBD1
V gene: TRBV7-8
CDR3 DNA: TGTGCCAGCAGCTCCCGACAGGGAGTGAATGAAAAACTGTTTTTT
CDR3 protein: CASSSRQGVNEKLFF

J gene: TRBJ2-5
clone size: many
D gene: .
V gene: TRBV12-3/TRBV12-4
CDR3 DNA: TGTGCCAGCACTCGGGGGGCCCTAGAGACCCAGTACTTC
CDR3 protein: CASTRGALETQYF

J gene: TRBJ2-7
clone size: .
D gene: TRBD1
V gene: TRBV4-3
CDR3 DNA: TGCGCCAGCAGCCTAGAGACAGGGGGCGAGCAGTACTTC
CDR3 protein: CASSLETGGEQYF

J gene: TRBJ1-5
clone size: many
D gene: .
V gene: TRBV5-1
CDR3 DNA: TGCGCCAGCAGCTTAGGAGAATTGGGTCAGCCCCAGCATTTT
CDR3 protein: CASSLGELGQPQHF

J gene: TRBJ2-5
clone size: few
D gene: TRBD2
V gene: TRBV20-1
CDR3 DNA: TGCAGTGCTAGGGATAGCGGGGGAGAGACCCAGTACTTC
CDR3 protein: CSARDSGGETQYF